The 9 T cell receptor beta chains given below trace back to one sample, sequenced in a study of cytomegalovirus exposure and HLA in healthy donors. Measured with immunoSEQ multiplex PCR; TCRdb has only the in-frame clones, and not every one. The repertoire includes about 160,000 clones, about 96% of them detected once, and 0.89% sits in the top ten. The specimen was PBMCs. The receptors stem from a woman between 18 and 29 years old in good health and CMV-seronegative.

CDR3 in DNA: TGTGCCAGCAGAACCGGGACAGGCAATTCACCCCTCCACTTT. It encodes CASRTGTGNSPLHF. The gene calls are TRBV6-5 and TRBJ1-6, with 8 bases that match TRBD1. The junction had 5 bases not matched to a gene; V was cut back by 6 bases and J by 7 bases. There are 14 residues in the CDR3. Per germline, CDR1 MNHEY and CDR2 SVGAGI.

The chain combines TRBV5-1 with TRBJ2-7, with D perhaps TRBD2 (6 bases). Germline CDR1 reads SGHRS; CDR2 reads YFSETQ. Trimming pared 0 bases from V and 3 bases from J, leaving 10 bases between. The CDR3 runs to 14 residues. As DNA, the CDR3 is TGCGCCAGCAGCTTGGAGGCGGGGAACTACGAGCAGTACTTC. Translation: CASSLEAGNYEQYF.

This chain joins TRBV14 and TRBJ1-6, with TRBD1 as a possible D gene (5 bases). The germline V gene has CDR1 SGHDN and CDR2 FVKESK. The CDR3 extends over 14 amino acids. The V end was cut by 3 bases, the J end by 7 bases, with 10 bases between. This CDR3 reads CASSQGLWNSPLHF. CDR3 DNA sequence: TGTGCCAGCAGCCAGGGGCTCTGGAATTCACCCCTCCACTTT. Full variable domain (missing parts from reference TRBV14 and TRBJ1-6): EAGVTQFPSHSVIEKGQTVTLRCDPISGHDNLYWYRRVMGKEIKFLLHFVKESKQDESGMPNNRFLAERTGGTYSTLKVQPAELEDSGVYFCASSQGLWNSPLHFGNGTRLTVT.

The genes are TRBV7-9 and TRBJ1-4; weak D call: TRBD1 (5 bases). This CDR3 has 15 amino acids. V lost 1 base, J lost 2 bases, and 8 bases lay in between. CDR1 SEHNR and CDR2 FQNEAQ come from the germline V gene (reference sequence). In DNA form, the CDR3 reads TGTGCCAGCAGCTTAGTTCGGGGGACTAATGAAAAACTGTTTTTT. Amino acid sequence: CASSLVRGTNEKLFF.

J is TRBJ1-5 and V is TRBV19; D not certain. Germline loops: CDR1 LNHDA, CDR2 SQIVND (reference sequence). V was trimmed by 3 bases and J by 5 bases, leaving 14 bases between them. The CDR3 totals 15 residues. The CDR3 bases are TGTGCCAGTAGTATTTGGGTCACGAGGGATCAGCCCCAGCATTTT. It is translated as CASSIWVTRDQPQHF.

The V gene is TRBV5-1, the J gene TRBJ1-2, with 8 bases aligning to TRBD1. The V gene end was trimmed by 3 bases and the J gene end by 6 bases; junction bases not matched to a gene: 7. Germline lookup yields CDR1 SGHRS and CDR2 YFSETQ. There are 14 residues in the CDR3. CDR3 amino acids: CASSSRSDRDGYTF. The CDR3 nucleotides are TGCGCCAGCAGCTCCCGGTCGGACAGGGATGGCTACACCTTC.

V is TRBV6-6 and J is TRBJ1-2, with D tentatively TRBD1 (5 bases). The ends were cut back, 5 bases at V and 0 bases at J, with 10 bases in the middle. In germline, CDR1 is MNHNY, CDR2 SVGAGI (reference sequence). There are 14 residues in the CDR3. The CDR3 nucleotides read TGTGCCAGCAGTACCCCAGGGACTAACTATGGCTACACCTTC. It yields the protein CASSTPGTNYGYTF.

The chain is built from TRBV4-2 and TRBJ2-6; D unresolved. Germline CDR1 is LGHNA and CDR2 is YNFKEQ. V was pared by 0 bases and J by 0 bases, with 3 bases between. The length of the CDR3 is 15 residues. As DNA, the CDR3 is TGTGCCAGCAGCCAAGACCTCTCTGGGGCCAACGTCCTGACTTTC. Translation gives CASSQDLSGANVLTF.

The chain uses TRBV7-3 and TRBJ1-5; 7 bases map to TRBD1. The germline V gene encodes CDR1 SGHTA and CDR2 FQGTGA. The J segment lost 0 bases and the V segment lost 4 bases, leaving 12 bases of the junction unmatched. The CDR3 consists of 18 residues. The DNA of the CDR3 is TGTGCCAGCAGCTCACCTCGGGACAGTAGGTATAGCAATCAGCCCCAGCATTTT. It codes for CASSSPRDSRYSNQPQHF.